The entry below gives a single T cell receptor (beta chain) sequence along with its context. Amplification of TCR beta CDR3 regions was performed using RNA transcripts as template. Initially, a first-round RT-PCR of the TCR CDR3 employed the HTBI primer set. Each CDR3 protein is one row after TCRdb ran MiXCR on the multiplex PCR reads. The table has about 560,000 distinct CDR3 sequences, around 45% seen once. This CDR3 contains 14 residues. The V and J ends lost 7 bases and 1 base respectively, with 14 bases between them. The germline gives CDR1 SNHLY, CDR2 FYNNEI. Hyperthyroidism of Graves' type that showed no ophthalmopathy progression within 18 months was stable. The data were taken from a study of T cells in Graves' hyperthyroidism and ophthalmopathy.

Sequenced input: peripheral blood or thyroid tissue (not recorded which). This clonotype was sampled from a woman aged 18-29 years with Graves' hyperthyroidism. The V and J genes are TRBV2 and TRBJ2-7; D gene unclear. The CDR3 reads CASMYDVGSYEQYF. In DNA form, the CDR3 reads TGTGCCAGCATGTACGACGTTGGTTCCTACGAGCAGTACTTC.